Sequencing of this T cell receptor beta chain was carried out in a study of siplizumab effects on memory and regulatory T cells. Notes on the study in general: Proliferating Tregs in siplizumab cultures were never verified as suppressive. Contribution to the alloresponse seemed major for naive T cells, which also seemed more diverse than memory cells. Among mappable alloreactive CD4+ clones, the Treg-derived fraction averaged approximately 75% with siplizumab versus around 30% in controls.

Concerning this clone itself: As yet, its antigen is unknown.

Assay: immunoSEQ multiplex PCR; the TCRdb copy retains only in-frame clones and omits some. The sample contains about 100,000 clones, more than 85% of which appear only once. The V segment lost 6 bases and the J segment 4 bases; nucleotides outside the gene matches: 5. The CDR3 is 14 amino acids. Germline values: CDR1 MNHEY, CDR2 SVGAGI. The chain employs TRBV6-5 and TRBJ1-2, with 10 bases identical to TRBD1. The receptor was derived from a human donor in good health. The specimen was CD4+ T cells sorted from blood. CDR3 bases: TGTGCCAGCAGATCAGGGACAGGGGTCTATGGCTACACCTTC. This encodes CASRSGTGVYGYTF.